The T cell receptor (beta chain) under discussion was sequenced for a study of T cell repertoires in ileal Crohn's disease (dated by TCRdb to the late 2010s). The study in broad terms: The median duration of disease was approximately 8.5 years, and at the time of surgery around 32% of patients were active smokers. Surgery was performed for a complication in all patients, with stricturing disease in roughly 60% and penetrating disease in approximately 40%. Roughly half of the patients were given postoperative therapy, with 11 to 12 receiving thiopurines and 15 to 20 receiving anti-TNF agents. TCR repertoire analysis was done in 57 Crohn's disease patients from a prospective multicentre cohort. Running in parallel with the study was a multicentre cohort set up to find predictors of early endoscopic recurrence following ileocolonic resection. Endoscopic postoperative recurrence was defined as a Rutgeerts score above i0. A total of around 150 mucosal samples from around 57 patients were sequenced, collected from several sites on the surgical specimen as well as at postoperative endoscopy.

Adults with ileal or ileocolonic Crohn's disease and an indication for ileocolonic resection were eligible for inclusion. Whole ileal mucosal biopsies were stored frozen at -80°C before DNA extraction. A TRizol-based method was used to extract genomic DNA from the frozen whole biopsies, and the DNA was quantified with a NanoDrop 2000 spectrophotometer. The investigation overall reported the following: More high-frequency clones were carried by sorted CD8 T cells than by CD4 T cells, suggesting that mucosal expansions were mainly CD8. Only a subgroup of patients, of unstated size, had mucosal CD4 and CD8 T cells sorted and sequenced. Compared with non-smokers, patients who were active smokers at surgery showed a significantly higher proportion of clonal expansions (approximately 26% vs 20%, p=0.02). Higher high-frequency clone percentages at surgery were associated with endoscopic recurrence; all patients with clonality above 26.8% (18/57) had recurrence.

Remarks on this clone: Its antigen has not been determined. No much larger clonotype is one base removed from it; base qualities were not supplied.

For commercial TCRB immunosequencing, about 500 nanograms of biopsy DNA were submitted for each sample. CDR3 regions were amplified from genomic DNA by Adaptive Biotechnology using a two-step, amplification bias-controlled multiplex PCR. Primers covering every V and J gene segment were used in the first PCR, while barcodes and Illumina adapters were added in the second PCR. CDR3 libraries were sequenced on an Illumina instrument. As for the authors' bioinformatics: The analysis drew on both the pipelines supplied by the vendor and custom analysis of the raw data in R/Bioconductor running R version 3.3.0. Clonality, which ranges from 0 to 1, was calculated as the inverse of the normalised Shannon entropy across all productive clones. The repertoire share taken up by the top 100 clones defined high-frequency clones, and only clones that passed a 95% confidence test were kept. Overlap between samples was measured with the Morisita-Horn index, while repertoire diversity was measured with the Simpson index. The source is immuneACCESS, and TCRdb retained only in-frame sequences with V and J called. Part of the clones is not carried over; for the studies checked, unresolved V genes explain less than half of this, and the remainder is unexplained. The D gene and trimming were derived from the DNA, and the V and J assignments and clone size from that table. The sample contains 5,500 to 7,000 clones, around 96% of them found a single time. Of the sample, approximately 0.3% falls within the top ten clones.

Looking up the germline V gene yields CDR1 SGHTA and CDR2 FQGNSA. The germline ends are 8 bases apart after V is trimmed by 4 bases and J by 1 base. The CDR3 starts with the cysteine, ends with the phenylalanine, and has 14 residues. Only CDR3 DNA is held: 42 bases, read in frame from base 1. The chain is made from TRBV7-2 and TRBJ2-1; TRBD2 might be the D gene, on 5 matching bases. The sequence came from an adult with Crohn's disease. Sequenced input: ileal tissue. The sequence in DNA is TGTGCCAGCAGCTCGAGGGAGTCCTACAATGAGCAGTTCTTC. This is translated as CASSSRESYNEQFF.